This record covers a single T cell receptor beta chain. TCRdb called the 5' RACE reads again in MiXCR, with one record for every CDR3 protein. This table has about 200,000 distinct CDR3 sequences, around 9.5% appearing once. The sample comes from a study of T-cell memory formation after mild COVID-19. Germline values: CDR1 MDHEN, CDR2 SYDVKM. Trimming removed 8 bases at V and 9 bases at J, with 17 bases between. This CDR3 has 13 residues. The specimen sequenced was PBMCs or a T cell subset sorted from them (not recorded which). This TCR derives from a man between 18 and 35 years old who had mild COVID-19 (a few samples of this study predate the infection). Cell type and time point are not known. The rearrangement links TRBV28 to TRBJ2-4, with a possible D match to TRBD2 (5 bases). CDR3 nucleotide sequence: TGTGCCAGCCGGGGAGAAATTTGGGGCATTCAGTACTTC. Translated: CASRGEIWGIQYF.